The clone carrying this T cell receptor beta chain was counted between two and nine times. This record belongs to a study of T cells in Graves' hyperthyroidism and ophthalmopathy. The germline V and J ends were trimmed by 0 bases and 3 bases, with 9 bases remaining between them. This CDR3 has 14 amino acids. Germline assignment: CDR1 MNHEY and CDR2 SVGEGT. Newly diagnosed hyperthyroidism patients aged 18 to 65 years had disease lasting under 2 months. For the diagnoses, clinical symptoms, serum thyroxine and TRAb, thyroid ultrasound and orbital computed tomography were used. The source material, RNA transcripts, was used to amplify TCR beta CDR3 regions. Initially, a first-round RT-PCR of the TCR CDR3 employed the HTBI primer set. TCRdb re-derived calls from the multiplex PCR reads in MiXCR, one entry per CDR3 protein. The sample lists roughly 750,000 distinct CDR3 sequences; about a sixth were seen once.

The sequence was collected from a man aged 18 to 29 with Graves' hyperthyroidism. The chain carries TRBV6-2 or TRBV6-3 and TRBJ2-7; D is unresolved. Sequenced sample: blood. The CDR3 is CASSYSIGVYEQYF. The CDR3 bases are TGTGCCAGCAGTTACTCGATTGGCGTCTACGAGCAGTACTTC.